Listed below are T cell receptor beta chains from one sample, sequenced in a study of a mutant IDH1 vaccine in newly diagnosed glioma. The data were produced by immunoSEQ multiplex PCR, yet TCRdb's version contains in-frame clones alone and is incomplete. The table has tens of thousands of clones, 65% to 90% seen once; the top ten hold roughly a sixth. No antigen has been assigned to these receptors. The input for sequencing was PBMCs, taken from a glioma patient whose treatment included an IDH1 peptide vaccine. These receptors came from a young man with glioma. Some clones in this sample may be carry-over from other donors' samples. CDR3s leave out the opening cysteine and the closing phenylalanine or tryptophan. A D gene is named only where the DNA matches it firmly.

CDR3aa,d_gene,v_gene
SVEMRYRGTGELF,TRBD1,TRBV29-1
ASKLTGPNYGYT,NA,TRBV28
ASSQDGGYEQY,NA,TRBV4-3
ASSISFKRGDTQY,NA,TRBV9
ASSRKGGNQPQH,NA,TRBV5-8
SVGLAGSVAKNIQY,TRBD2,TRBV29-1
ASSLAVWDRESNTGELF,TRBD1,TRBV7-9
ASSVGDRGRPRPNTEAF,TRBD1,TRBV9
ASSLGQLQETQY,NA,TRBV5-1
ASSEWGTGELF,NA,TRBV6-4
ASSVDGLREQF,NA,TRBV9
ASSVVSPTRGTEAF,NA,TRBV9
ASSTPRTVVSGANVLT,NA,TRBV7-8
ASSVVRGPGELF,NA,TRBV9
ASTQGGYEQY,NA,TRBV7-9
ASSFNSNQPQH,NA,TRBV5-4
ASTGQGSNTEAF,TRBD1,TRBV6-6
SVAGLLNTEAF,NA,TRBV29-1
AWSQNWSNEQF,NA,TRBV30
ASSFEGDRDNSPLH,NA,TRBV27
ASSAAGTGNYGYT,NA,TRBV5-1
AWSVRQGQKLF,NA,TRBV30
ASSWREGLDEQF,TRBD2,TRBV27
ASSREGAGPNTEAF,TRBD1,TRBV7-2
ASSSTGVNEKLF,TRBD1,TRBV9
AWSVGLASYNEQF,NA,TRBV30
ASSEAGQGVGDTQY,TRBD1,TRBV2
ASSPDRGNYGYT,TRBD1,TRBV4-1
ASSLLLAEGELF,TRBD2,TRBV5-4
ATLGPAEQY,NA,TRBV27
ASSLATRARTEAF,NA,TRBV5-1
ASSPRQAANTEAF,NA,TRBV6-6
ASSKGRTGRQF,TRBD1,TRBV5-6
ATRRLPHEQY,NA,TRBV6-1
ASTAGTGVYEQY,TRBD1,TRBV19
ASSRDLMNTEAF,NA,TRBV7-9
ATSREREAGANVLT,TRBD2,TRBV15
ASSLVQYEQY,NA,TRBV5-5
ARTGRANTGELF,NA,TRBV7-9
ASSERDTTDTQY,NA,TRBV7-9
ASSSQGTALVPQH,TRBD1,TRBV7-9
AISEEGLPSQPQH,NA,TRBV10-3
ASSPLPGVRSYEQY,NA,TRBV5-1
ASRRTGYMNTEAF,TRBD1,TRBV28
ASSRVLNTEAF,NA,TRBV11-2
ASSLAGGATNEKLF,NA,TRBV7-2
AIRDTGETQY,NA,TRBV10-3